The 5 T cell receptor beta chains given below trace back to one sample, sequenced in a study of cytomegalovirus exposure and HLA in healthy donors. The PCR ran on 60 Vbeta and 13 Jbeta primers. Data came from immunoSEQ multiplex PCR; TCRdb stores just in-frame clones and leaves some out. The sample records approximately 100,000 clones, roughly 80% being singletons. The sequenced sample was PBMCs. Receptors originate from a female donor in good health and CMV-seropositive.

The rearrangement uses TRBV11-3 and TRBJ2-7; D is perhaps TRBD2 (5 bases). Germline CDR1 reads SGHNT; CDR2 reads YENEEA. Trimming cost V 5 bases and J 0 bases, with 8 bases left between them. This CDR3 is 13 amino acids long. This chain's CDR3 is CASSLRDSYEQYF. The CDR3 DNA reads TGTGCCAGCAGCCTCCGGGACTCCTACGAGCAGTACTTC. Supplemented by reference TRBV11-3 and TRBJ2-7, the full variable domain reads EAGVVQSPRYKIIEKKQPVAFWCNPISGHNTLYWYLQNLGQGPELLIRYENEEAVDDSQLPKDRFSAERLKGVDSTLKIQPAELGDSAVYLCASSLRDSYEQYFGPGTRLTVT.

J is TRBJ2-7 and V is TRBV2, with TRBD2 as a possible D gene (5 bases). Looked up from germline, CDR1 is SNHLY and CDR2 is FYNNEI. The V gene lost 7 bases and the J gene lost 3 bases, with 16 bases spanning the gap. The CDR3 is 14 amino acids. The CDR3 DNA is TGTGCCAGCAAAGGCGACTATCATAACTACGAGCAGTACTTC. As protein: CASKGDYHNYEQYF.

This clone was detected once. V and J are TRBV7-2 and TRBJ1-5; D gene unclear. CDR3 length: 15 amino acids. From germline, CDR1 is SGHTA and CDR2 FQGNSA. The V gene lost 0 bases and the J gene lost 3 bases, with 9 bases spanning the gap. The CDR3 spells CASSLAMQSNQPQHF. DNA of the CDR3: TGTGCCAGCAGCTTAGCGATGCAGTCCAATCAGCCCCAGCATTTT.

The V and J genes are TRBV6-1 and TRBJ1-5, with TRBD1 matching 7 bases. CDR1 MNHNS and CDR2 SASEGT come from the germline V gene. V dropped 4 bases and J dropped 0; count of bases not matched to a gene: 3. The CDR3 loop spans 15 amino acids. This CDR3 reads CASSADRISNQPQHF. Written as DNA, the CDR3 is TGTGCCAGCAGTGCGGACAGGATTAGCAATCAGCCCCAGCATTTT.

The chain combines TRBV5-1 with TRBJ2-1; 7 bases fit TRBD2. Trimming took 1 base from V and 0 from J; bases not matched to a gene: 4. CDR1 is SGHRS and CDR2 is YFSETQ in the germline V gene. CDR3 length equals 16 residues. Here the CDR3 reads CASSLRGVSSYNEQFF. CDR3 nucleotide sequence: TGCGCCAGCAGCTTGCGGGGGGTTAGCTCCTACAATGAGCAGTTCTTC.